This T cell receptor beta chain was sequenced in a study of PD-1 blockade in classical Hodgkin lymphoma. On the study more broadly: Nivolumab was given intravenously to patients at 3 mg/kg every 2 weeks. Study-wide points: Patients excluded were those beginning nivolumab under 1 year after ASCT. Those achieving complete response showed baseline diversity like newly diagnosed patients. Newly diagnosed patients were reported to start with lower TCR diversity than healthy donors.

The germline gives CDR1 SGHTA, CDR2 FQGTGA. This CDR3 comprises 15 residues. The V segment lost 5 bases and the J segment 9 bases; nucleotides outside the gene matches: 12. Stated time point: cycle 4 day 1 (C4D1), after 6 weeks of nivolumab. Brentuximab vedotin exposure varied, and every patient relapsed after autologous stem cell transplantation. This clone showed up just a few times. Its matching antigen is unknown. Profiled with immunoSEQ multiplex PCR; TCRdb holds only in-frame clones, not every one. The table shows almost 95,000 clones, with about 83% occurring only once. The rearrangement joins TRBV7-3 to TRBJ2-1; 8 positions agree with TRBD2. This sample comprised peripheral blood mononuclear cells (PBMCs), obtained before the fourth cycle of nivolumab. The sequence was obtained from a human donor with classical Hodgkin lymphoma. The chain's CDR3 is CASSPLPGGLGEQFF. The DNA for the CDR3 is TGTGCCAGCAGCCCCCTCCCGGGAGGGCTGGGTGAGCAGTTCTTC.